This T cell receptor beta chain stems from a study of cytomegalovirus exposure and HLA in healthy donors. On the study more broadly: From about 179 million T cells, an earlier analysis saw 90 million to 130 million unique TCR beta sequences.

The PCR had 60 Vbeta and 13 Jbeta primers. Assay: immunoSEQ multiplex PCR; the TCRdb copy retains only in-frame clones and omits some. The table shows tens of thousands of clones, with about 84% occurring only once. Study-wide results and caveats: The investigators catalogued 150 to 200 TCR beta chains as cytomegalovirus-associated. TCR beta chain V- and J-gene trimming was linked, in a later analysis, to a missense variant in DCLRE1C.

This clone was detected only a few times. Its specificity is unknown. The sequenced sample consisted of PBMCs. This TCR was sampled from a male donor in good health and CMV-seronegative.

CDR3 in amino acids: CASAGELAGMGNEQFF. The CDR3 DNA is TGTGCCAGTGCGGGGGAACTAGCGGGGATGGGCAATGAGCAGTTCTTC. V usage is TRBV19 and J usage is TRBJ2-1; 10 bases are shared with TRBD2. The CDR3 has 16 residues. With 8 bases clipped from V and 6 bases from J, the junction kept 13 bases outside the gene matches. Germline assignment: CDR1 LNHDA and CDR2 SQIVND (reference sequence).